The next 8 T cell receptor beta chains were all read from a single sample in a study of cytomegalovirus exposure and HLA in healthy donors. In the PCR, 60 Vbeta and 13 Jbeta primers were used. Assay: immunoSEQ multiplex PCR; the TCRdb copy retains only in-frame clones and omits some. Here the sample spans some 110,000 clones, 65% to 80% being singletons. The sequencing input was PBMCs. All receptors come from a male donor in good health and CMV-seropositive.

The chain links TRBV6-4 to TRBJ2-3; 10 bases are a match to TRBD1. The CDR3 loop spans 15 amino acids. V lost 4 bases to trimming and J lost 0 bases; unmatched junction nucleotides: 1. Germline assignment: CDR1 MRHNA and CDR2 SNTAGT. CDR3 loop: CASSGTGGSTDTQYF. The CDR3 nucleotides read TGTGCCAGCAGTGGGACAGGGGGAAGCACAGATACGCAGTATTTT.

The chain has TRBV14 and TRBJ2-1, with 7 bases identical to TRBD2. Looked up from germline, CDR1 is SGHDN and CDR2 is FVKESK. The CDR3 runs to 15 residues. After removal of 4 bases from V and 9 bases from J, the junction contained 12 bases not matched to a gene. In nucleotides, the CDR3 is TGTGCCAGCAGCCCAGCGGGGTTTGGTATTGTTGAGCAGTTCTTC. Translated: CASSPAGFGIVEQFF.

V and J are TRBV5-4 and TRBJ2-5; 10 bases fit TRBD1. Germline values: CDR1 SGHNT, CDR2 YYREEE (reference sequence). This CDR3 spans 17 amino acids. The trim removed 4 bases at V and 5 bases at J, leaving 14 bases unmatched. The chain's CDR3 is CASSGIRGTGVAETQYF. CDR3 DNA: TGTGCCAGCAGCGGAATTAGAGGGACAGGGGTCGCTGAGACCCAGTACTTC.

The gene calls are TRBV27 and TRBJ2-3, with 10 bases lining up with TRBD2. The V gene end was trimmed by 4 bases and the J gene end by 7 bases; junction bases not matched to a gene: 5. The CDR3 is 14 amino acids. The germline CDR1 and CDR2 sequences are MNHEY and SMNVEV (reference sequence). Written as DNA, the CDR3 is TGTGCCAGCAGTTCCCTAGCGGGAGATAATACGCAGTATTTT. Amino acids: CASSSLAGDNTQYF.

This chain links TRBV28 with TRBJ2-1, with 7 nucleotides matching TRBD2. V lost 5 bases, J lost 2 bases, and 6 bases stayed unmatched. The CDR3 covers 15 residues. Per the germline V gene, CDR1 is MDHEN and CDR2 is SYDVKM. As DNA, the CDR3 is TGTGCCAGCAGTCATGGACTAGGACCCTACAATGAGCAGTTCTTC. Residues: CASSHGLGPYNEQFF.

The rearrangement links TRBV15 to TRBJ2-1, with D possibly matching TRBD2 (6 bases). The V gene's germline CDR1 is LNHNV and CDR2 YYDKDF (reference sequence). The CDR3 extends over 17 amino acids. Trimming pared 0 bases from V and 0 bases from J, leaving 12 bases between. In nucleotides, the CDR3 is TGTGCCACCAGCAGAGATAGGGCGGGGATCTCCTACAATGAGCAGTTCTTC. Amino acid sequence: CATSRDRAGISYNEQFF.

The chain recombines TRBV27 with TRBJ2-3; D gene ambiguous. The CDR3 runs to 15 residues. Trimming took 3 bases from V and 1 from J, leaving 11 bases between them. The germline V gene has CDR1 MNHEY and CDR2 SMNVEV (reference sequence). Written as DNA, the CDR3 is TGTGCCAGCAGTTTCGGAGCATCGGGCACAGATACGCAGTATTTT. Residues: CASSFGASGTDTQYF.

V and J are TRBV4-2 and TRBJ2-5, with a tentative D call TRBD2 (5 bases). The V end lost 4 bases, the J end lost 1 base, and 16 bases lay between the germline ends. The germline V gene has CDR1 LGHNA and CDR2 YNFKEQ. The CDR3 consists of 16 residues. The chain's CDR3 is CASSPGNLVTQETQYF. The CDR3 DNA is TGTGCCAGCAGCCCGGGGAATCTAGTCACCCAAGAGACCCAGTACTTC.